Described below is a single TCR beta chain sequence and its context. The antigen remains unidentified. This specimen belongs to a study of T cell repertoires in cytomegalovirus infection. Overall study: Both a matching HLA type and CMV infection were indicated by public TCR beta signatures.

TCRdb reprocessed the reads with MiXCR, giving one entry per CDR3 protein. The table has some 600,000 distinct CDR3 sequences, roughly 26% seen once. Overall study findings and caveats: Clonotypes of TCR beta that were HLA-C-restricted and CMV-specific dominated the ex vivo response. Carriers of CMV and the relevant HLA type were discriminated by public TCR beta frequency.

Sequencing was done on a sample of CD8+ T cells from PBMCs. This receptor was obtained from a human donor in good health (CMV status not recorded). Some clones in this sample may be carry-over from other donors' samples.

CDR3 residues: CASSVERAGYNEQFF. In nucleotides, the CDR3 is TGTGCCAGCAGCGTAGAAAGGGCAGGTTACAATGAGCAGTTCTTC. The chain recombines TRBV9 with TRBJ2-1; D is unresolved. This CDR3 is built from 15 residues. CDR1 is SGDLS, CDR2 YYNGEE, per germline. V lost 0 bases to trimming and J lost 4 bases, with 11 bases between them.